Each of the 17 T cell receptor beta chains below was sequenced from the same sample in a study of cytomegalovirus exposure and HLA in healthy donors. Researchers ran the PCR with 60 Vbeta and 13 Jbeta primers. Sequencing was performed with immunoSEQ multiplex PCR; in TCRdb, only in-frame clones are kept and a portion is missing. The repertoire consists of 200,000 or so clones, with over 75% occurring once and the leading ten covering around 2%. The sequenced material came from PBMCs. Every receptor here comes from a man younger than 35 in good health and CMV-seronegative.

The chain employs TRBV21-1 and TRBJ2-1; the tabulated D call, TRBD1, remains unverified against the DNA. TRBV21-1 is reported as a pseudogene. The CDR3 extends over 16 amino acids. The DNA of the CDR3 is TGTGCCAGCGAGCCCCCGGCCAGGACAGGAAACAATGAGCAGTTCTTC. It yields the protein CASEPPARTGNNEQFF.

CDR3 nucleotides: TGCGCCAGCAGCTTGGCCATAGGGGTCTCCTACGAGCAGTACTTC. As protein: CASSLAIGVSYEQYF. The V and J genes are TRBV5-1 and TRBJ2-7; D is perhaps TRBD1 (5 bases). Trimming took 0 bases from V and 0 from J, leaving 10 bases between them. Per germline, CDR1 SGHRS and CDR2 YFSETQ. The CDR3 length is 15 residues.

This sequence joins TRBV29-1 and TRBJ1-1; D is uncertain. The CDR3 sequence is 14 residues long. V was clipped by 6 bases and J by 0 bases, with 14 bases between them. The germline CDR1 and CDR2 sequences are SQVTM and ANQGSEA. CDR3 nucleotides: TGCAGCGTCCTTAGCGGTTCTATGAACACTGAAGCTTTCTTT. It is translated as CSVLSGSMNTEAFF.

The chain carries TRBV11-3 and TRBJ2-7; 7 bases agree with TRBD2. V lost 2 bases to trimming and J lost 5 bases; unmatched junction nucleotides: 9. Germline-derived CDR1 and CDR2 are SGHNT and YENEEA. There are 15 residues in the CDR3. CDR3 loop: CASSLLTSRRDEQYF. The CDR3, as DNA: TGTGCCAGCAGCTTACTGACTAGCCGCAGGGACGAGCAGTACTTC.

The rearrangement joins TRBV19 to TRBJ1-1, with a tentative D call TRBD1 (5 bases). The CDR3 has 13 residues. Germline CDR1 is LNHDA and CDR2 is SQIVND (reference sequence). Trimming cost V 6 bases and J 4 bases, with 12 bases left between them. The CDR3 here is CASSGGGGTEAFF. The CDR3 DNA reads TGTGCCAGTAGCGGGGGTGGGGGCACTGAAGCTTTCTTT.

This sequence joins TRBV7-8 and TRBJ1-6, with 7 bases fitting TRBD1. The CDR3 spans 17 residues. The trim removed 5 bases at V and 0 bases at J, leaving 7 bases unmatched. The V gene's germline CDR1 is SGHVS and CDR2 FQNEAQ. CDR3 amino acids: CASSVDRARSYNSPLHF. The CDR3 DNA is TGTGCCAGCAGCGTAGACAGGGCACGCTCCTATAATTCACCCCTCCACTTT.

This chain connects TRBV7-3 to TRBJ2-2; 8 bases match TRBD1. V gave up 8 bases and J gave up 4 bases; unmatched junction bases: 6. Germline CDR1 reads SGHTA; CDR2 reads FQGTGA. The length of the CDR3 is 14 residues. The chain's CDR3 is CASEDRAGTGELFF. CDR3 DNA sequence: TGTGCCAGCGAGGACAGGGCTGGCACCGGGGAGCTGTTTTTT.

V usage is TRBV7-9 and J usage is TRBJ2-1; weak D call: TRBD2 (5 bases). Trimming removed 7 bases from V and 6 bases from J, with 13 bases in between. This CDR3 is built from 13 residues. The germline CDR1 and CDR2 sequences are SEHNR and FQNEAQ (reference sequence). CDR3 sequence: CASTTTTINEQFF. Here the CDR3 DNA reads TGTGCCAGCACCACCACGACTATCAATGAGCAGTTCTTC.

The rearrangement joins TRBV9 to TRBJ2-2; 7 nucleotides line up with TRBD1. Germline V gene data show CDR1 as SGDLS and CDR2 as YYNGEE. The V segment lost 3 bases and the J segment 7 bases; nucleotides outside the gene matches: 9. CDR3 length equals 15 residues. For the CDR3, the DNA is TGTGCCAGCAGCGGAACGACAGGGTCAGTCGGGGAGCTGTTTTTT. It specifies CASSGTTGSVGELFF. The full variable domain, completed using reference TRBV9 and TRBJ2-2, is DSGVTQTPKHLITATGQRVTLRCSPRSGDLSVYWYQQSLDQGLQFLIQYYNGEERAKGNILERFSAQQFPDLHSELNLSSLELGDSALYFCASSGTTGSVGELFFGEGSRLTVL.

This chain connects TRBV27 to TRBJ2-7, with D perhaps TRBD1 (6 bases). Germline V gives CDR1 MNHEY, CDR2 SMNVEV (reference sequence). CDR3 length equals 14 residues. V shed 7 bases and J shed 2 bases, with 15 bases lying between them. The CDR3 protein is CASTSGTHAYEQYF. CDR3 sequence (DNA): TGTGCCAGCACCTCTGGGACACATGCCTACGAGCAGTACTTC.

This clone came up once. The J gene is TRBJ1-1, the V gene TRBV28; TRBD1 matches at 8 bases. Trimming at V came to 3 bases and at J to 4 bases, leaving 4 bases not matched to a gene. The CDR3 runs 14 residues. Germline values: CDR1 MDHEN, CDR2 SYDVKM. The DNA of the CDR3 is TGTGCCAGCAGTTTCAGGGGGCGAAGCACTGAAGCTTTCTTT. It translates to CASSFRGRSTEAFF.

The V call is TRBV6-5, the J call TRBJ1-4; D gene uncertain. V was shortened by 1 base and J by 0 bases, with 6 bases between the two germline ends. This CDR3 region has 15 residues. Germline CDR1 and CDR2: MNHEY and SVGAGI. The CDR3 nucleotides read TGTGCCAGCAGTTACTGGGGAGCAACTAATGAAAAACTGTTTTTT. Its translation is CASSYWGATNEKLFF.

The rearrangement links TRBV7-9 to TRBJ1-3; D possibly corresponds to TRBD1 (5 bases). Trimming removed 5 bases at V and 0 bases at J, with 17 bases between. Per the germline V gene, CDR1 is SEHNR and CDR2 is FQNEAQ (reference sequence). The CDR3 is made up of 17 amino acids. The CDR3 sequence is CASSPQGVPYSGNTIYF. CDR3 nucleotide sequence: TGTGCCAGCAGCCCTCAAGGGGTTCCCTACTCTGGAAACACCATATATTTT.

This clone appeared a few times. This chain uses TRBV25-1 with TRBJ2-3, with 8 bases that match TRBD2. The CDR3 is made up of 14 amino acids. Germline loops: CDR1 MGHDK, CDR2 SYGVNS. With 6 bases clipped from V and 2 bases from J, the junction kept 4 bases outside the gene matches. CDR3 DNA sequence: TGTGCCAGCAGCTCGGGGGGGGACACAGATACGCAGTATTTT. It is translated as CASSSGGDTDTQYF.

The gene calls are TRBV4-2 and TRBJ2-5; TRBD1 matches at 7 bases. This CDR3 has 14 amino acids. Germline CDR1 reads LGHNA; CDR2 reads YNFKEQ. With 4 bases clipped from V and 2 bases from J, the junction kept 4 bases outside the gene matches. CDR3 nucleotides: TGTGCCAGCAGCCCTAAGGGACAGCAAGAGACCCAGTACTTC. Translating it yields CASSPKGQQETQYF.

The chain combines TRBV6-1 with TRBJ2-2; 7 bases are a match to TRBD2. Germline V gene sequence: CDR1 MNHNS, CDR2 SASEGT. The CDR3 loop spans 17 amino acids. V was pared by 3 bases and J by 8 bases, with 15 bases of the junction left unmatched. The CDR3 spells CASSDRRSGPPMGELFF. The CDR3 DNA reads as TGTGCCAGCAGTGATCGACGTAGCGGGCCGCCAATGGGGGAGCTGTTTTTT.

This chain uses TRBV9 with TRBJ1-4, with TRBD1 matching over 10 bases. Trimming removed 4 bases from V and 7 bases from J; junction bases left unmatched: 13. The CDR3 is 17 residues long. Germline V gives CDR1 SGDLS, CDR2 YYNGEE. The CDR3: CASSTSRDRGRIEKLFF. The CDR3 nucleotides are TGTGCCAGCAGCACCTCCAGAGACAGGGGGCGTATTGAAAAACTGTTTTTT.